The source of this T cell receptor beta chain is a study of T cell repertoires in cytomegalovirus infection. At the level of the study: Public TCR beta signatures indicated both CMV infection and matching HLA type.

The V gene's germline CDR1 is SGHAT and CDR2 FQNNGV. The CDR3 totals 13 residues. Trimming removed 0 bases at V and 6 bases at J, with 6 bases between. This clonotype was detected a few times. Its cognate antigen is unknown. TCRdb passed the reads through MiXCR, listing each CDR3 protein once. The table lists around 550,000 distinct CDR3 sequences, about 25% of them singletons. Study conclusions and caveats: Identification of carriers of CMV plus the relevant HLA was achieved through cumulative public TCR beta family frequency.

V and J are TRBV11-2 and TRBJ1-5; D remains unclear. The sample comprised PBMCs. The TCR comes from a human donor in good health (CMV status not recorded). Some clones in this sample may be carry-over from other donors' samples. The DNA for the CDR3 is TGTGCCAGCAGCTTAGATATCGGTCAGCCCCAGCATTTT. Its protein is CASSLDIGQPQHF.